Listed here are 16 T cell receptor beta chains from one sample, sequenced in a study of T cell responses to AZD1222 COVID-19 vaccine. Libraries were prepared by immunoSEQ multiplex PCR; TCRdb keeps only in-frame clonotypes and omits some of them. The data contain around 200,000 clones, approximately 94% of them seen just once; the ten biggest clones take up around 1.5%. The material was peripheral blood, obtained 28 days after the second AZD1222 dose. The receptors originated from an adult who received the AZD1222 COVID-19 vaccine.

V usage is TRBV29-1 and J usage is TRBJ1-3; TRBD1 matches at 8 bases. The CDR3 loop spans 16 amino acids. Germline V gene lookup returns CDR1 SQVTM and CDR2 ANQGSEA. V lost 8 bases to trimming and J lost 1 base; unmatched junction nucleotides: 13. The CDR3 here is CSPSRDRSYSGNTIYF. In nucleotides, the CDR3 is TGCAGCCCTAGTCGGGACAGGAGCTATTCTGGAAACACCATATATTTT.

The chain employs TRBV7-2 and TRBJ1-2; TRBD1 agrees at 7 bases. Germline loops: CDR1 SGHTA, CDR2 FQGNSA. The ends lost 5 bases at V and 6 bases at J; junction bases unmatched: 6. This CDR3 contains 13 residues. The CDR3 here is CASSHDRANGYTF. CDR3 DNA sequence: TGTGCCAGCAGCCACGACAGGGCAAATGGCTACACCTTC.

V is TRBV2 and J is TRBJ1-2, with TRBD1 matching 12 bases. Per the germline V gene, CDR1 is SNHLY and CDR2 is FYNNEI. The CDR3 totals 18 residues. J was trimmed by 1 base and V by 3 bases; bases with no gene match: 9. The CDR3 region has the DNA TGTGCCAGCAGTGATTTTCTGGGACAGGGGGCTTATAACTATGGCTACACCTTC. Its protein product is CASSDFLGQGAYNYGYTF.

The V call is TRBV6-2 or TRBV6-3, the J call TRBJ1-2; the match to TRBD1 covers 10 bases. V was clipped by 7 bases and J by 4 bases; unmatched bases: 6. The CDR3 spans 14 residues. Per the germline V gene, CDR1 is MNHEY and CDR2 is SVGEGT. This CDR3 is CASIPGQGFYGYTF. CDR3 in DNA: TGTGCCAGCATCCCGGGACAGGGGTTCTATGGCTACACCTTC.

This chain links TRBV11-2 with TRBJ2-5; D assignment may be TRBD1 or TRBD2 (5 bases each). The ends were cut back, 5 bases at V and 1 base at J, with 11 bases in the middle. CDR1 is SGHAT and CDR2 is FQNNGV in the germline V gene. This CDR3 has 14 amino acids. The CDR3 DNA reads as TGTGCCAGCAGCCATCGGGACCGCCAAGAGACCCAGTACTTC. Amino acids: CASSHRDRQETQYF.

The rearrangement uses TRBV6-4 and TRBJ1-1, with D tentatively TRBD1 (6 bases). V lost 3 bases and J 7 bases, leaving 12 bases between the germline ends. Germline CDR1 and CDR2: MRHNA and SNTAGT. This CDR3 region has 13 residues. DNA of the CDR3: TGTGCCAGCAGTGAGAAGGAAGGGGGTGAAGCTTTCTTT. It translates to CASSEKEGGEAFF.

The genes are TRBV7-9 and TRBJ1-5; 9 nucleotides line up with TRBD1. Germline trimming cut 1 base from V and 7 bases from J; bases unmatched to any gene: 8. Germline loops: CDR1 SEHNR, CDR2 FQNEAQ (reference sequence). CDR3 length equals 16 residues. CDR3 amino acids: CASSLDRTGVGQPQHF. The CDR3 DNA reads TGTGCCAGCAGCTTAGACCGGACAGGGGTAGGGCAGCCCCAGCATTTT.

J is TRBJ2-2 and V is TRBV28; 9 bases fit TRBD1. Trimming removed 4 bases from V and 4 bases from J; junction bases left unmatched: 1. The germline V gene has CDR1 MDHEN and CDR2 SYDVKM. The CDR3 length is 14 residues. The CDR3 nucleotides read TGTGCCAGCAGTTACAGGGGGCGCACCGGGGAGCTGTTTTTT. Its protein product is CASSYRGRTGELFF.

The genes are TRBV19 and TRBJ1-4; no clear D gene. Germline V gene data show CDR1 as LNHDA and CDR2 as SQIVND (reference sequence). V was clipped by 6 bases and J by 8 bases, with 16 bases between them. The CDR3 spans 14 residues. DNA for the CDR3: TGTGCCAGTAGGGTCGTCGGGGATTGGGAAAAACTGTTTTTT. Translation gives CASRVVGDWEKLFF.

The gene calls are TRBV11-3 and TRBJ1-2; D call uncertain. Germline V gives CDR1 SGHNT, CDR2 YENEEA. This CDR3 region has 13 residues. V gave up 4 bases and J gave up 4 bases, with 10 bases separating them. CDR3 DNA sequence: TGTGCCAGCAGCTCCGGCGGCCTCTATGGCTACACCTTC. It translates to CASSSGGLYGYTF.

This clone showed up just a few times. The V gene is TRBV14, the J gene TRBJ1-6; no definite D call. The germline V and J ends were trimmed by 2 bases and 0 bases, with 8 bases remaining between them. Germline CDR1 and CDR2: SGHDN and FVKESK. This CDR3 is 16 amino acids long. As DNA, the CDR3 is TGTGCCAGCAGCCAATTGGGGAGCTCCTATAATTCACCCCTCCACTTT. It specifies CASSQLGSSYNSPLHF.

Of note for this clone: Other DNA sequences from this sample encode an identical CDR3 as well. This chain joins TRBV28 and TRBJ1-2; possible D gene TRBD1, 5 bases. The V gene lost 3 bases and the J gene lost 4 bases, with 9 bases spanning the gap. This CDR3 contains 13 residues. Per the germline V gene, CDR1 is MDHEN and CDR2 is SYDVKM. Here the CDR3 reads CASSFGGSYGYTF. CDR3 DNA: TGTGCCAGCAGTTTCGGGGGGAGCTATGGCTACACCTTC.

This chain joins TRBV7-2 and TRBJ1-3; D uncertain. V was clipped by 3 bases and J by 5 bases, with 11 bases between them. The germline V gene encodes CDR1 SGHTA and CDR2 FQGNSA. The CDR3 is made up of 14 amino acids. The chain's CDR3 is CASSFYGYRNTIYF. CDR3 in DNA: TGTGCCAGCAGCTTTTATGGTTATCGAAACACCATATATTTT.

The chain has TRBV6-1 and TRBJ2-1, with 7 bases fitting TRBD2. The CDR3 has 15 amino acids. Germline CDR1 is MNHNS and CDR2 is SASEGT. V trimming: 1 base; J trimming: 4 bases; junction bases outside the gene matches: 4. CDR3 nucleotides: TGTGCCAGCAGTGAAGGACTAGCTGGGTACAATGAGCAGTTCTTC. Its translation is CASSEGLAGYNEQFF.

The V gene is TRBV27, the J gene TRBJ1-6; D may be TRBD1 (6 bases). CDR3 size: 15 residues. In germline, CDR1 is MNHEY, CDR2 SMNVEV (reference sequence). The ends were cut back, 4 bases at V and 7 bases at J, with 14 bases in the middle. The CDR3 sequence is CASSSLGGGNSPLHF. The CDR3 bases are TGTGCCAGCAGTTCCCTAGGGGGGGGAAATTCACCCCTCCACTTT.

V gene TRBV12-3 or TRBV12-4 combines with J gene TRBJ1-2; 8 bases match TRBD1. V gave up 6 bases and J gave up 4 bases; unmatched junction bases: 4. This CDR3 has 13 amino acids. CDR3 in DNA: TGTGCCAGCAGCCTGGACAGGGTCTATGGCTACACCTTC. This codes for CASSLDRVYGYTF.